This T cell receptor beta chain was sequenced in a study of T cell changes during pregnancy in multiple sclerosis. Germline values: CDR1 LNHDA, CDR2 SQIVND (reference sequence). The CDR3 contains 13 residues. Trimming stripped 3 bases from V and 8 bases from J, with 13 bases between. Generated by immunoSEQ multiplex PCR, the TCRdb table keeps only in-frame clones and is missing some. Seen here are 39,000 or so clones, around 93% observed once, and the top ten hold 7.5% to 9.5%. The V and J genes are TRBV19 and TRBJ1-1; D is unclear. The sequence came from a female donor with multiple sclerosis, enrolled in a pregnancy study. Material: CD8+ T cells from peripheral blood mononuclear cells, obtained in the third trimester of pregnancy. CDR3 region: CASSIGRVNEAFF. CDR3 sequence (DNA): TGTGCCAGTAGTATCGGTCGGGTCAACGAAGCTTTCTTT. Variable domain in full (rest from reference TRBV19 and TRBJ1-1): DGGITQSPKYLFRKEGQNVTLSCEQNLNHDAMYWYRQDPGQGLRLIYYSQIVNDFQKGDIAEGYSVSREKKESFPLTVTSAQKNPTAFYLCASSIGRVNEAFFGQGTRLTVV.